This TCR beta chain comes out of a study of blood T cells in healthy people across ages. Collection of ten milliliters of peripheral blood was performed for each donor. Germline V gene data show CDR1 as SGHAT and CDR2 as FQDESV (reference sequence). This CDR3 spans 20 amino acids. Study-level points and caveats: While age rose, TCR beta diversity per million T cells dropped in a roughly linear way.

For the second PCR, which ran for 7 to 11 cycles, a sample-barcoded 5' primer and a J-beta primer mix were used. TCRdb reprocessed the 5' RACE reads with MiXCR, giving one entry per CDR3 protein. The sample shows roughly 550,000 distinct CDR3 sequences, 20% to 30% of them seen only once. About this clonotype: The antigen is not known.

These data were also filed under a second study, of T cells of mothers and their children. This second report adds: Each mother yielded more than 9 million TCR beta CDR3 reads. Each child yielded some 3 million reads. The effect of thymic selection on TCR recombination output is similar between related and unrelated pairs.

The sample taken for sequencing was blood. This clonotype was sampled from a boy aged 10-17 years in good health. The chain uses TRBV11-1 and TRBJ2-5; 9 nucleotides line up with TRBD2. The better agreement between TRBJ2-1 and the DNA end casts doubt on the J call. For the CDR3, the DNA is TGTGCCAGCAGCTACAGCACAAGGCTTAGCGGGAGTACGTCTTACAATGAGCAGTTCTTC. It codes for CASSYSTRLSGSTSYNEQFF.